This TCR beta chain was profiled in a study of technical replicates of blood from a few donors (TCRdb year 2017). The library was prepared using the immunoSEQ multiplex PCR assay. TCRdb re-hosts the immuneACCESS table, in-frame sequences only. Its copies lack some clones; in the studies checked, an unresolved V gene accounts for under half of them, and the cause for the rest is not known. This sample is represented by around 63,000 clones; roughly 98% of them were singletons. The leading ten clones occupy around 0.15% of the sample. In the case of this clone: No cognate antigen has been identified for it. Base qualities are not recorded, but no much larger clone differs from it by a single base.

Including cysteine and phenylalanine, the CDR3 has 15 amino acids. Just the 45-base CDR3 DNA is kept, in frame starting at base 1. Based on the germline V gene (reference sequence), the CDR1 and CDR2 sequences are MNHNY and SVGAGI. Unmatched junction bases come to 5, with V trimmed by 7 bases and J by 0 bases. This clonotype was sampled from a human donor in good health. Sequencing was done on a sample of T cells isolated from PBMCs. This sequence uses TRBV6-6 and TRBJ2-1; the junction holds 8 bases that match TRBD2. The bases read TGTGCCAGCACCACGGGGGGGAGCTCCTACAATGAGCAGTTCTTC. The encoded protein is CASTTGGSSYNEQFF.